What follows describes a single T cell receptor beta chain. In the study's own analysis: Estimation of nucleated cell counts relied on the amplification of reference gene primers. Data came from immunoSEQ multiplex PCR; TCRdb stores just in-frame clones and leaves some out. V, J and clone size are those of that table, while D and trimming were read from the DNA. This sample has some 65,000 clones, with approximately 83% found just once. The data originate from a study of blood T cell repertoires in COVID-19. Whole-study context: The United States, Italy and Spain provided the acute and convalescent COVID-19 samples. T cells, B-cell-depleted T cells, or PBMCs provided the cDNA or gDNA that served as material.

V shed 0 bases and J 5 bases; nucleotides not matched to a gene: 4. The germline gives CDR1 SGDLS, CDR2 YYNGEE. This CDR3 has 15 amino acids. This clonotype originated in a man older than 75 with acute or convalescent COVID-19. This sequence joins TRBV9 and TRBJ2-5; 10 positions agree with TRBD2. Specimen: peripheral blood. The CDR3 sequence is CASSVAQREGETQYF. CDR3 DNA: TGTGCCAGCAGCGTAGCCCAGCGGGAGGGGGAGACCCAGTACTTC.